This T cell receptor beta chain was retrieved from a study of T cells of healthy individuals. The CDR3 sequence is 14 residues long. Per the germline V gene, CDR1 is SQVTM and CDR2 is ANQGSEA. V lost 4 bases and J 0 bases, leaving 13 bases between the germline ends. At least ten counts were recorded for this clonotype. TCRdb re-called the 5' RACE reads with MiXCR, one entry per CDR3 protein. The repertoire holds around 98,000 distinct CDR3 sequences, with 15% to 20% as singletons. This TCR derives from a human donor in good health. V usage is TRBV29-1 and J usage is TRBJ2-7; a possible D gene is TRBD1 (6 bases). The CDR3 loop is CSVGPGQSSYEQYF. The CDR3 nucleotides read TGCAGCGTTGGTCCGGGACAAAGCTCCTACGAGCAGTACTTC.